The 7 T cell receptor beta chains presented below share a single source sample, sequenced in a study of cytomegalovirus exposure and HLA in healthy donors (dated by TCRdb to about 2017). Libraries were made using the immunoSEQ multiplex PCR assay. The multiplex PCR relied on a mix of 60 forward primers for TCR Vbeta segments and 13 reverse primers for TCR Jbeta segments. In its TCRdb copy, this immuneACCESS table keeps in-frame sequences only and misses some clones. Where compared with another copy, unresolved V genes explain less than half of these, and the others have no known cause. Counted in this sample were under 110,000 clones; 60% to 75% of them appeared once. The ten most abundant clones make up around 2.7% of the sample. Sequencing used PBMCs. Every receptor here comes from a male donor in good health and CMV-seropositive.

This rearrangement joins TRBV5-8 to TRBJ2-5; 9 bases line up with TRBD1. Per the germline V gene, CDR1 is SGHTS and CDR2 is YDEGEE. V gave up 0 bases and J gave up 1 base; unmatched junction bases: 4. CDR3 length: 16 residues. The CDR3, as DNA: TGTGCCAGCAGCTTGGGGGACAGGGTAACCCAAGAGACCCAGTACTTC. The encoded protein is CASSLGDRVTQETQYF. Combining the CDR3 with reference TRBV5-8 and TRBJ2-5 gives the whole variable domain EAGVTQSPTHLIKTRGQQATLRCSPISGHTSVYWYQQALGLGLQFLLWYDEGEERNRGNFPPRFSGRQFPNYSSELNVNALELEDSALYLCASSLGDRVTQETQYFGPGTRLLVL.

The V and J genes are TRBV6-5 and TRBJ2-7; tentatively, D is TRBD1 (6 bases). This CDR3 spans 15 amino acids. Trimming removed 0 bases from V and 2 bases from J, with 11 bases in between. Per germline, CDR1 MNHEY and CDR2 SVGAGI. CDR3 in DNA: TGTGCCAGCAGTTACTCGCGACAGGCGCCCTACGAGCAGTACTTC. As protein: CASSYSRQAPYEQYF.

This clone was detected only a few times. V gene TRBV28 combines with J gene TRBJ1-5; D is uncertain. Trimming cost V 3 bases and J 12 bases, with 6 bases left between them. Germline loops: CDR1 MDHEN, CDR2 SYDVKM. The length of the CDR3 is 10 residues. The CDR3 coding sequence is TGTGCCAGCAGTTTCCGGGTCCAGCATTTT. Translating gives CASSFRVQHF.

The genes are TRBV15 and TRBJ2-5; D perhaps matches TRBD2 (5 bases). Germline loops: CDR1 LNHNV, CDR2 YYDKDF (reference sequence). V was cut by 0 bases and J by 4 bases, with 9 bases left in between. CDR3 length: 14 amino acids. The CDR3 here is CATSRDNRGETQYF. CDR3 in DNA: TGTGCCACCAGCAGAGATAACCGGGGAGAGACCCAGTACTTC. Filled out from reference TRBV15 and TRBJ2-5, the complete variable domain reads DAMVIQNPRYQVTQFGKPVTLSCSQTLNHNVMYWYQQKSSQAPKLLFHYYDKDFNNEADTPDNFQSRRPNTSFCFLDIRSPGLGDTAMYLCATSRDNRGETQYFGPGTRLLVL.

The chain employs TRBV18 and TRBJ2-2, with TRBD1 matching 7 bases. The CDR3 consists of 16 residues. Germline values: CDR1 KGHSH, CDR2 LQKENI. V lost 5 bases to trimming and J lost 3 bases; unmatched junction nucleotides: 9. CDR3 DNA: TGTGCCAGCTCAGCCCTTGGGACAGCTGACACCGGGGAGCTGTTTTTT. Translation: CASSALGTADTGELFF.

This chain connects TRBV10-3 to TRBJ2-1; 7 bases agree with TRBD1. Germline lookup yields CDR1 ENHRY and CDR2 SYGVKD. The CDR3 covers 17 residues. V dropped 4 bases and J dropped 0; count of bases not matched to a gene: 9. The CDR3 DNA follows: TGTGCCATCAGTGGCCCCTCGACAGGGCCCTCCTACAATGAGCAGTTCTTC. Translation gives CAISGPSTGPSYNEQFF.

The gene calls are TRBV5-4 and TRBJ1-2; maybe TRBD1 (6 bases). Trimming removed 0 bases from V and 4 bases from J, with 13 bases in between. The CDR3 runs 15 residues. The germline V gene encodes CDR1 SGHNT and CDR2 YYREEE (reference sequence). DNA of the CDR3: TGTGCCAGCAGCTTGGGGGCAGGGGATACCTATGGCTACACCTTC. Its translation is CASSLGAGDTYGYTF. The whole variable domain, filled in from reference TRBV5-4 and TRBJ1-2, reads ETGVTQSPTHLIKTRGQQVTLRCSSQSGHNTVSWYQQALGQGPQFIFQYYREEENGRGNFPPRFSGLQFPNYSSELNVNALELDDSALYLCASSLGAGDTYGYTFGSGTRLTVV.